This paragraph reports one T cell receptor beta chain. As yet, its antigen is unknown. This sample is part of a study of identifying expanded T cells in peripheral blood. Findings and limits, study-wide: Technical replicates showed around 1.2 changed clones; roughly two weeks roughly 16; four weeks 19.

No infections or other immune events were documented during collection. The CDR3 contains 15 residues. Germline values: CDR1 SGHNT, CDR2 YYREEE (reference sequence). V lost 0 bases, J lost 4 bases, and 13 bases lay in between. The repertoire was sequenced with immunoSEQ multiplex PCR; TCRdb's copy has only in-frame clones and lacks some. The data show tens of thousands of clones, approximately 80% seen once. V and J are TRBV5-4 and TRBJ1-2; tentatively, D is TRBD1 (6 bases). Sequencing was done on a sample of blood. This receptor was taken from a person aged 18 to 69 in good health. Written as DNA, the CDR3 is TGTGCCAGCAGCTTGGTGGAGGGCAGGGGCTATGGCTACACCTTC. Its protein is CASSLVEGRGYGYTF.